This T cell receptor beta chain was sequenced for a study of chemoradiotherapy in HPV16-positive cancers. Overall study context: Functional T-cell assays on a couple of HPV16-positive patients' cells defined candidate HPV-specific clones and common TCR motifs.

Some clones are missing from TCRdb's copy, which holds only in-frame ones; the method was immunoSEQ multiplex PCR. There are 8,300 or so clones in the sample; around 70% occur only once, and about 9.5% lies in the top ten. V was pared by 10 bases and J by 15 bases, with 13 bases between. This CDR3 region has 9 residues. The V gene's germline CDR1 is LNHDA and CDR2 SQIVND (reference sequence). Repertoires were sampled repeatedly during chemoradiotherapy. Study observations and caveats: Non-HPV-specific T cells did not expand in tumors during treatment, whereas candidate HPV-specific clones and E7-related motifs did. For HPV16-positive patients, expanding HPV-responsive T cells associated with longer recurrence-free survival.

This clone was picked up a small number of times. Its antigen is currently unknown. The genes are TRBV19 and TRBJ2-1; D call uncertain. This TCR was recovered from a human donor with HPV-associated anogenital cancer. The sample was tumor tissue, taken from a patient who underwent chemoradiotherapy. The CDR3 here is CAKAQKGFF. CDR3 sequence (DNA): TGTGCCAAGGCACAGAAAGGGTTCTTC.